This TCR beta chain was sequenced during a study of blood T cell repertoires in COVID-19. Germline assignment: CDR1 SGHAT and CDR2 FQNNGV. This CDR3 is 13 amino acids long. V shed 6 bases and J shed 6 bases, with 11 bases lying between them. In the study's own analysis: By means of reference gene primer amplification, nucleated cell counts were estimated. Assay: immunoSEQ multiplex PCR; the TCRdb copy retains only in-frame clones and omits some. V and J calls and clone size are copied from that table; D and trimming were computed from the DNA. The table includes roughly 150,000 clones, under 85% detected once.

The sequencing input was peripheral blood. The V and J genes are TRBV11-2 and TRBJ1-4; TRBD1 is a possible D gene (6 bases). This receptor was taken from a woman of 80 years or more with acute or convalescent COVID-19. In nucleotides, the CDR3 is TGTGCCAGCAGAAGACAGGTTGATGAAAAACTGTTTTTT. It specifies CASRRQVDEKLFF.